One sample yielded the 18 T cell receptor beta chains listed below, sequenced in a study of T cell responses to AZD1222 COVID-19 vaccine. The method was immunoSEQ multiplex PCR; TCRdb's version includes in-frame clones alone and lacks a portion of them. The sample yields 150,000 to 200,000 clones, 93% seen once. The material sequenced was peripheral blood, taken 28 days after the second AZD1222 dose. The receptors here all came from an adult who received the AZD1222 COVID-19 vaccine.

This chain connects TRBV20-1 to TRBJ1-2, with D hard to call. V was cut by 6 bases and J by 2 bases, with 7 bases left in between. Germline V gene lookup returns CDR1 DFQATT and CDR2 SNEGSKA (reference sequence). The CDR3 covers 11 residues. The CDR3 sequence is CSARENYGYTF. CDR3 DNA sequence: TGCAGTGCCCGAGAAAACTATGGCTACACCTTC.

This sequence joins TRBV7-3 and TRBJ1-2; D ambiguous. Germline loops: CDR1 SGHTA, CDR2 FQGTGA. Trimming shortened V by 2 bases and J by 2 bases, and 6 bases separated the two germline ends. This CDR3 region has 13 residues. CDR3 sequence reads: CASSLGLNYGYTF. The CDR3 bases are TGTGCCAGCAGCTTAGGACTGAACTATGGCTACACCTTC.

The J gene is TRBJ2-3, the V gene TRBV9, with D uncertain. V lost 2 bases to trimming and J lost 0 bases, with 4 bases between them. This CDR3 has 13 amino acids. Germline V gives CDR1 SGDLS, CDR2 YYNGEE. The CDR3 loop is CASSVGSTDTQYF. CDR3 nucleotides: TGTGCCAGCAGCGTCGGCAGCACAGATACGCAGTATTTT.

The chain is built from TRBV18 and TRBJ2-2; TRBD1 aligns across 8 bases. This CDR3 spans 17 amino acids. The V gene end was trimmed by 4 bases and the J gene end by 3 bases; junction bases not matched to a gene: 10. Germline assignment: CDR1 KGHSH and CDR2 LQKENI. This CDR3 is CASSRAGGPSYTGELFF. DNA of the CDR3: TGTGCCAGCTCACGTGCAGGGGGCCCTTCCTACACCGGGGAGCTGTTTTTT.

The gene calls are TRBV6-2 or TRBV6-3 and TRBJ1-2, with D maybe TRBD1 (5 bases). Per germline, CDR1 MNHEY and CDR2 SVGEGT. CDR3 length equals 14 residues. V shed 1 base and J shed 7 bases, with 13 bases lying between them. CDR3 residues: CASSYYQGIGGYTF. The CDR3 bases are TGTGCCAGCAGTTACTATCAGGGAATAGGTGGCTACACCTTC.

The chain joins TRBV27 to TRBJ2-3; D not certain. V lost 4 bases and J lost 4, with 9 bases in between. The CDR3 loop spans 13 amino acids. Germline CDR1 reads MNHEY; CDR2 reads SMNVEV (reference sequence). CDR3 in amino acids: CASSSPWADTQYF. The CDR3 DNA reads as TGTGCCAGCAGTTCGCCATGGGCAGATACGCAGTATTTT.

This chain connects TRBV6-6 to TRBJ1-4; 8 bases map to TRBD1. CDR3 length: 16 residues. Trimming cost V 6 bases and J 7 bases; bases outside gene matches: 13. The germline V gene has CDR1 MNHNY and CDR2 SVGAGI (reference sequence). This CDR3 reads CASSRGQGEFTEKLFF. The CDR3 DNA sequence: TGTGCCAGCAGCCGCGGACAGGGTGAATTCACTGAAAAACTGTTTTTT.

This rearrangement joins TRBV18 to TRBJ2-3, with D unresolved. This CDR3 has 15 residues. CDR1 is KGHSH and CDR2 is LQKENI in the germline V gene. The germline V and J ends were trimmed by 0 bases and 6 bases, with 13 bases remaining between them. The CDR3 coding sequence is TGTGCCAGCTCACCACCGACGTCCGAACCGGATACGCAGTATTTT. Translating it yields CASSPPTSEPDTQYF.

The rearrangement links TRBV5-6 to TRBJ2-7, with D perhaps TRBD1 (6 bases). V was pared by 4 bases and J by 4 bases, with 18 bases between. This CDR3 region has 15 residues. The germline V gene has CDR1 SGHDT and CDR2 YYEEEE. CDR3 region: CASSLGQTTTYEQYF. For the CDR3, the DNA is TGTGCCAGCAGCCTCGGACAGACCACCACATACGAGCAGTACTTC.

This clone appeared once. This sequence joins TRBV6-5 and TRBJ1-2; no reliable D call. V lost 4 bases, J lost 8 bases, and 11 bases lay in between. Germline V gives CDR1 MNHEY, CDR2 SVGAGI. The CDR3 is 12 amino acids. This chain's CDR3 is CASSWTEGGYTF. In DNA, the CDR3 is TGTGCCAGCAGTTGGACGGAGGGAGGCTACACCTTC.

This clone was counted only a few times. The V and J genes are TRBV5-1 and TRBJ1-2, with 7 bases matching TRBD1. Germline V gives CDR1 SGHRS, CDR2 YFSETQ. CDR3 length: 13 amino acids. V gave up 4 bases and J gave up 7 bases; unmatched junction bases: 7. The CDR3, as DNA: TGCGCCAGCAGCCCGGGACAGAGGGCTGGCTACACCTTC. It is translated as CASSPGQRAGYTF.

The genes are TRBV4-3 and TRBJ1-1; D unclear. The germline V and J ends were trimmed by 6 bases and 1 base, with 12 bases remaining between them. The CDR3 extends over 14 amino acids. Per germline, CDR1 LGHNA and CDR2 YSLEER. DNA for the CDR3: TGCGCCAGCAGTCACAGCGACTGGAACACTGAAGCTTTCTTT. Protein sequence: CASSHSDWNTEAFF.

The chain combines TRBV6-5 with TRBJ2-5, with 9 positions matching TRBD2. From germline, CDR1 is MNHEY and CDR2 SVGAGI. V gave up 6 bases and J gave up 5 bases; unmatched junction bases: 10. This CDR3 has 15 residues. CDR3 in DNA: TGTGCCAGCAGACGGCGGACTAGCGTGGCGGAGACCCAGTACTTC. Its translation: CASRRRTSVAETQYF.

The rearrangement joins TRBV5-1 to TRBJ2-5; D possibly matches TRBD1 or TRBD2 (6 bases each). The CDR3 spans 14 residues. Per germline, CDR1 SGHRS and CDR2 YFSETQ. V was pared by 7 bases and J by 1 base, with 14 bases between. The CDR3 reads CASHTPGAQETQYF. The DNA of the CDR3 is TGCGCCAGCCACACACCGGGGGCCCAAGAGACCCAGTACTTC.

The rearrangement joins TRBV7-4 to TRBJ1-3; no clear D gene. This CDR3 is built from 17 residues. V dropped 1 base and J dropped 2 bases, with 15 bases sitting between them. Germline CDR1 and CDR2: SGHVT and SQSDAQ. Written as DNA, the CDR3 is TGTGCCAGCAGCTTAGTGGGAGGTGGGAAGGCTGGAAACACCATATATTTT. Protein: CASSLVGGGKAGNTIYF.

This chain links TRBV6-5 with TRBJ1-2; a weak D match, TRBD1 (6 bases). This CDR3 spans 16 amino acids. V gave up 2 bases and J gave up 4 bases, with 17 bases separating them. The germline CDR1 and CDR2 sequences are MNHEY and SVGAGI. CDR3: CASSYQTGAGLYGYTF. CDR3 nucleotide sequence: TGTGCCAGCAGTTACCAGACAGGCGCCGGTCTCTATGGCTACACCTTC.

V is TRBV9 and J is TRBJ2-1; 7 bases fit TRBD1. The CDR3 sequence is 18 residues long. Trimming removed 7 bases from V and 0 bases from J; junction bases left unmatched: 16. The germline V gene encodes CDR1 SGDLS and CDR2 YYNGEE. CDR3 in DNA: TGTGCCAGCGCCGTGGCCCCAACAGGGGTCAGCTCCTACAATGAGCAGTTCTTC. As protein: CASAVAPTGVSSYNEQFF.

The rearrangement links TRBV18 to TRBJ2-4; 8 nucleotides match TRBD2. With 3 bases clipped from V and 5 bases from J, the junction kept 3 bases outside the gene matches. Germline V gene data show CDR1 as KGHSH and CDR2 as LQKENI. The CDR3 contains 14 residues. DNA for the CDR3: TGTGCCAGCTCACCGGGACTAGGGCAAAACATTCAGTACTTC. Encoded protein: CASSPGLGQNIQYF.